The sequence of this T cell receptor (beta chain) was determined in a study of T cells in Graves' hyperthyroidism and ophthalmopathy. This clonotype occurred many times. The germline V and J ends were trimmed by 5 bases and 3 bases, with 16 bases remaining between them. The CDR3 has 15 amino acids. The germline gives CDR1 MDHEN, CDR2 SYDVKM. Sample collection date corresponds to first hyperthyroidism diagnosis, prior to any ophthalmopathy symptoms. TCR beta CDR3 regions were amplified from RNA. Primed by the HTBI set, a first-round RT-PCR was run on the TCR CDR3. TCRdb processed the multiplex PCR reads anew with MiXCR; each CDR3 protein has one entry. The table includes 350,000 to 450,000 distinct CDR3 sequences, approximately 17% detected once.

The rearrangement links TRBV28 to TRBJ1-2, with D hard to call. Input material: blood. This TCR came from a woman aged 30 to 39 with Graves' hyperthyroidism that later progressed to Graves' ophthalmopathy. This CDR3 is CASSVAGFYDYGYTF. In DNA, the CDR3 is TGTGCCAGCAGTGTCGCGGGGTTCTACGACTATGGCTACACCTTC.